This is a list of T cell receptor beta chains from one sample in a study of T cells in Graves' hyperthyroidism and ophthalmopathy. TCRdb ran MiXCR on the multiplex PCR reads and lists one entry per CDR3 protein. The repertoire holds a few hundred thousand distinct CDR3 sequences, with more than 15% as singletons. Sequenced sample: blood. The source is a woman younger than 45 with Graves' hyperthyroidism. The CDR3 runs from the conserved cysteine through the conserved F or W. D genes are given only for firm matches. The size field is filled for only some rows; it gives once, few, many or a size class.

len	d_gene	abundance	v_gene	j_gene	CDR3aa	CDR3nt
13	TRBD1	many	TRBV6-1	TRBJ1-4	CASCRDSGEKLFF	TGTGCCAGCTGCCGGGACAGTGGGGAAAAACTGTTTTTT
13	NA	few	TRBV30	TRBJ2-2	CAWSVLNTGELFF	TGTGCCTGGAGTGTCCTTAACACCGGGGAGCTGTTTTTT
13	NA	many	TRBV12-3/TRBV12-4	TRBJ1-1	CASSTWGNTEAFF	TGTGCCAGCAGCACATGGGGGAACACTGAAGCTTTCTTT
18	NA	few	TRBV7-9	TRBJ2-1	CASSSLRTALLSYNEQFF	TGTGCCAGCAGCTCCCTCAGGACAGCGCTGTTATCCTACAATGAGCAGTTCTTC
15	NA	many	TRBV11-2	TRBJ1-2	CASSLEYAGFDGYTF	TGTGCCAGCAGCTTAGAATACGCCGGGTTCGATGGCTACACCTTC
13	NA	many	TRBV11-2	TRBJ2-1	CASSLETADEQFF	TGTGCCAGCAGCTTAGAAACGGCCGATGAGCAGTTCTTC
16	TRBD2	NA	TRBV6-1	TRBJ2-7	CASSPAPLAGAYEQYF	TGTGCCAGCAGCCCCGCCCCTCTAGCGGGGGCCTACGAGCAGTACTTC
13	NA	NA	TRBV4-3	TRBJ2-5	CASSQRRQETQYF	TGCGCCAGCAGCCAACGACGTCAAGAGACCCAGTACTTC
15	NA	many	TRBV3-1	TRBJ1-1	CASSQAGEWNTEAFF	TGTGCCAGCAGCCAAGCGGGGGAGTGGAACACTGAAGCTTTCTTT
17	TRBD2	NA	TRBV18	TRBJ2-4	CASSPLRLAGEEDIQYF	TGTGCCAGCTCACCACTGAGACTAGCGGGAGAGGAAGACATTCAGTACTTC
15	TRBD1	few	TRBV20-1	TRBJ1-3	CSALPPRTGGNTIYF	TGCAGTGCTCTCCCCCCTAGGACAGGCGGAAACACCATATATTTT
13	NA	few	TRBV5-1	TRBJ2-7	CASSPRAGPEQYF	TGCGCCAGCAGCCCCCGGGCAGGGCCCGAGCAGTACTTC
13	NA	few	TRBV7-2	TRBJ2-1	CASSLPTSNEQFF	TGTGCCAGCAGCTTACCGACTAGTAATGAGCAGTTCTTC
13	NA	NA	TRBV24-1	TRBJ1-5	CATSGKSNQPQHF	TGTGCCACCTCCGGGAAAAGCAATCAGCCCCAGCATTTT
14	NA	many	TRBV20-1	TRBJ2-7	CSAAEVGRVYEQYF	TGCAGTGCAGCAGAGGTGGGACGGGTTTACGAGCAGTACTTC
15	NA	NA	TRBV27	TRBJ2-3	CASSLWGTHSDTQYF	TGTGCCAGCAGTTTGTGGGGCACTCATTCAGATACGCAGTATTTT
14	TRBD1	NA	TRBV7-2	TRBJ2-2	CASSPNRGPGELFF	TGTGCCAGCAGTCCAAACAGGGGGCCCGGGGAGCTGTTTTTT
14	NA	few	TRBV5-1	TRBJ2-7	CASSKGGTSYEQYF	TGCGCCAGCAGCAAGGGGGGAACTTCCTACGAGCAGTACTTC
11	NA	many	TRBV2	TRBJ2-5	CASKLSETQYF	TGTGCCAGCAAATTAAGCGAGACCCAGTACTTC
11	NA	NA	TRBV28	TRBJ1-3	CASIGGNTIYF	TGTGCCAGCATAGGTGGAAACACCATATATTTT
16	TRBD2	many	TRBV6-6	TRBJ2-1	CASSYPTGGSYNEQFF	TGTGCCAGCAGTTACCCGACGGGGGGCTCCTACAATGAGCAGTTCTTC
14	NA	NA	TRBV25-1	TRBJ1-1	CASSGFRGRLEAFF	TGTGCCAGCAGTGGGTTTCGGGGACGGCTTGAAGCTTTCTTT
16	TRBD2	NA	TRBV12-5	TRBJ2-7	CASGLVQTSGSYEQYF	TGTGCTAGTGGTTTGGTACAAACTAGCGGGAGTTACGAGCAGTACTTC
15	TRBD1	NA	TRBV27	TRBJ2-7	CASSLLTGVSYEQYF	TGTGCCAGCAGTTTGTTGACAGGGGTCTCCTACGAGCAGTACTTC
13	TRBD1	many	TRBV6-1	TRBJ2-3	CALDRGPTDTQYF	TGTGCCCTCGACAGGGGTCCCACAGATACGCAGTATTTT
12	NA	few	TRBV20-1	TRBJ1-5	CSARSGHQPQHF	TGCAGTGCTAGGTCAGGACATCAGCCCCAGCATTTT
15	TRBD2	many	TRBV20-1	TRBJ2-2	CSALAGGPDTGELFF	TGCAGTGCGCTAGCGGGAGGGCCGGACACCGGGGAGCTGTTTTTT
13	NA	many	TRBV27	TRBJ2-7	CASSVGLVGEQYF	TGTGCCAGCAGCGTCGGTCTAGTAGGTGAGCAGTACTTC